This T cell receptor beta chain was obtained from a study of pediatric ulcerative colitis. Trimming cost V 4 bases and J 2 bases, with 19 bases left between them. Germline CDR1 and CDR2: SGHRS and YFSETQ. The CDR3 extends over 17 amino acids. During colonoscopy, one to two rectal pinch biopsies were collected. Controls had colonoscopy for suspected IBD, with normal endoscopy and no IBD the following year. General study results and limits: In rectum, acute severe colitis had expanded clones and less diversity. Rectal pinch biopsies may have included blood-derived T cells, especially in patients with overt colitis.

With respect to this clone: Its antigen is unidentified.

Sequencing was at survey level. Assay used: immunoSEQ multiplex PCR; TCRdb lists only in-frame clones, some missing. The table includes 10,000 to 15,000 clones, approximately 71% detected once. V is TRBV5-1 and J is TRBJ2-1; D is unresolved. This sequence was found in a boy aged 5-17 years who was a control in a study of pediatric ulcerative colitis. Input material: gut tissue. In DNA form, the CDR3 reads TGCGCCAGCAGCCTGATTCGGGCAGGTGACGCCTACAATGAGCAGTTCTTC. Residues: CASSLIRAGDAYNEQFF. Variable domain in full (rest from reference TRBV5-1 and TRBJ2-1): KAGVTQTPRYLIKTRGQQVTLSCSPISGHRSVSWYQQTPGQGLQFLFEYFSETQRNKGNFPGRFSGRQFSNSRSEMNVSTLELGDSALYLCASSLIRAGDAYNEQFFGPGTRLTVL.